This section outlines one T cell receptor beta chain sequence together with its context. Per germline, CDR1 SNHLY and CDR2 FYNNEI. V lost 7 bases and J lost 4; bases outside the gene matches: 6. The CDR3 has 13 residues. Sequenced by immunoSEQ multiplex PCR; TCRdb stores in-frame clones only, minus some. The repertoire holds over 85,000 clones, 85% to 90% seen once, with 4.5% to 5.5% in the top ten. This sample stems from a study of blood T cell repertoires in COVID-19. The sequencing input was peripheral blood. The rearrangement links TRBV2 to TRBJ2-5, with TRBD1 identical over 7 bases. This sequence originates from an elderly woman with active COVID-19. The CDR3 sequence: CASKPTGSETQYF. The DNA for the CDR3 is TGTGCCAGCAAACCGACAGGGTCAGAGACCCAGTACTTC.